This T cell receptor beta chain was captured by sequencing in a study of T cell responses to AZD1222 COVID-19 vaccine. Findings and caveats of the study: Vaccine-related CD4 TCRs covered spike, predominating at 160-218 and 743-854. Females made up more of the donors, who were largely white British, and clonal diversity may have come out too low.

Germline V lookup: CDR1 MNHEY, CDR2 SMNVEV (reference sequence). Trimming removed 0 bases at V and 4 bases at J, with 6 bases between. This CDR3 spans 14 amino acids. Points on this clone: Its antigen is still unknown.

Assay used: immunoSEQ multiplex PCR; TCRdb lists only in-frame clones, some missing. This sample carries fewer than 300,000 clones, approximately 95% of them seen once, and the ten largest clones take 0.5% to 0.65%. This receptor was identified in an adult in good health. The V and J genes are TRBV27 and TRBJ2-2; D remains ambiguous. Here the sequenced sample was peripheral blood, taken on day 0 of AZD1222 vaccination. The CDR3, as DNA: TGTGCCAGCAGTTTATCAGGCAGCACCGGGGAGCTGTTTTTT. It yields the protein CASSLSGSTGELFF.